This note documents a single T cell receptor (beta chain) sequence. Data came from immunoSEQ multiplex PCR; TCRdb stores just in-frame clones and leaves some out. Of about 94,000 clones listed, around 87% are singletons. The data were taken from a study of OX40 agonist ivuxolimab in advanced cancers. Per germline, CDR1 GTSNPN and CDR2 SVGIG (reference sequence). Trimming stripped 3 bases from V and 7 bases from J, with 9 bases between. The CDR3 is 12 residues long. This receptor was obtained from an adult with an advanced solid tumor such as melanoma, head and neck, liver or kidney cancer. The V gene is TRBV30, the J gene TRBJ1-4; D gene unclear. Sequenced material: CD4+ or CD8+ T cells sorted from blood, taken in a trial of the OX40 agonist ivuxolimab. The CDR3 bases are TGTGCCTGGAGCGCGAACAGTGAAAAACTGTTTTTT. It yields the protein CAWSANSEKLFF.